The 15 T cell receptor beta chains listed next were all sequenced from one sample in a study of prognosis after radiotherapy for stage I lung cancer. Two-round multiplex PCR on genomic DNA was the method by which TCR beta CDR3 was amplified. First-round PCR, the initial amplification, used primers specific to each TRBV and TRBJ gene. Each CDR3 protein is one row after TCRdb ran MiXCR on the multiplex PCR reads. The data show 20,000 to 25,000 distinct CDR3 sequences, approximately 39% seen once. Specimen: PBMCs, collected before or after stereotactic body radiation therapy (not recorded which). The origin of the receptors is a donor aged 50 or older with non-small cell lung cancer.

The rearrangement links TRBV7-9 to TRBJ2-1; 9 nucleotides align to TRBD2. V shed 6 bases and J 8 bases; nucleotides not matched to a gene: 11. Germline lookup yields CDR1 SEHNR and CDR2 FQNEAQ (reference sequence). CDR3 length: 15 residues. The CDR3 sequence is CASRTGTSIYDEQFF. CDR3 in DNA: TGTGCCAGCAGAACCGGGACTAGCATTTACGATGAGCAGTTCTTC.

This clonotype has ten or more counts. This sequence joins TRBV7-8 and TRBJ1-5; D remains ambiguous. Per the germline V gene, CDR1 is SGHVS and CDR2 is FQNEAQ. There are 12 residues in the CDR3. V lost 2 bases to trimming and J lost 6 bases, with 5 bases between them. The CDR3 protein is CASSLFSQPQHF. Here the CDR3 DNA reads TGTGCCAGCAGCTTATTCAGTCAGCCCCAGCATTTT.

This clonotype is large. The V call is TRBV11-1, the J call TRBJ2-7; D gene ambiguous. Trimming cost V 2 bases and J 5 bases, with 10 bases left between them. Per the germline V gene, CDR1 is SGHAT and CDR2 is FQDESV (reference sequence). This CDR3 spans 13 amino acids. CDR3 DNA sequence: TGTGCCAGCAGCTTAAGGGCTGGGGACGAGCAGTACTTC. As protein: CASSLRAGDEQYF.

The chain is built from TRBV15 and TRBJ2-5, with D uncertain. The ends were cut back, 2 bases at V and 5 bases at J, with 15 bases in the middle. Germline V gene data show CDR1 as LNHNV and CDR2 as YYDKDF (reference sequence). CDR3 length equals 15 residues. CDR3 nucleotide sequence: TGTGCCACCAGCAGACCCGGACGCCACGTTGAGACCCAGTACTTC. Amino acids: CATSRPGRHVETQYF.

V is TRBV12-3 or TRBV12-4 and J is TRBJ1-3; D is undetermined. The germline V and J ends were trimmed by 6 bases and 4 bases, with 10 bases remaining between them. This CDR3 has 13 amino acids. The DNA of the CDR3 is TGTGCCAGCAGCCCGAATCGGGGAAACACCATATATTTT. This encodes CASSPNRGNTIYF.

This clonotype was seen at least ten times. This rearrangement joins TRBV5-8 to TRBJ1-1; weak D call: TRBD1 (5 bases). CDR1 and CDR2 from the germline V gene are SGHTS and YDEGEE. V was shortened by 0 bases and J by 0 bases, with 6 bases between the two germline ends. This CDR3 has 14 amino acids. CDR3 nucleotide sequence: TGTGCCAGCAGCTTGGACAGGCTGAACACTGAAGCTTTCTTT. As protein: CASSLDRLNTEAFF.

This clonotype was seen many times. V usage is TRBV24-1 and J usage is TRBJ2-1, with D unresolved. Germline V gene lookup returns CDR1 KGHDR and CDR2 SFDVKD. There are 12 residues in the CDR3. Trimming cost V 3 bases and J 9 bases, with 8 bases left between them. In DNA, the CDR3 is TGTGCCACCAGTGATCCGGTGGGTGAGCAGTTCTTC. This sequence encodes CATSDPVGEQFF.

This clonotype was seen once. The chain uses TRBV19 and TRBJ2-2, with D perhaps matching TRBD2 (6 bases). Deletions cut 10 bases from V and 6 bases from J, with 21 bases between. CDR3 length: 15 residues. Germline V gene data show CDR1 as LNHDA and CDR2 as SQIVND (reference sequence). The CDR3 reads CAIIYSRWGAGELFF. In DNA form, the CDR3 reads TGTGCCATTATCTATTCTAGGTGGGGGGCCGGGGAGCTGTTTTTT.

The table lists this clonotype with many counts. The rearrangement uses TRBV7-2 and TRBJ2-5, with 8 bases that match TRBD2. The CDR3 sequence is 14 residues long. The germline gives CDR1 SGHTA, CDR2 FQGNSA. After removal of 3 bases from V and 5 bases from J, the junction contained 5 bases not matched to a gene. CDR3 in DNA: TGTGCCAGCAGCTTCGATAGCGGGATTGAGACCCAGTACTTC. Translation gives CASSFDSGIETQYF.

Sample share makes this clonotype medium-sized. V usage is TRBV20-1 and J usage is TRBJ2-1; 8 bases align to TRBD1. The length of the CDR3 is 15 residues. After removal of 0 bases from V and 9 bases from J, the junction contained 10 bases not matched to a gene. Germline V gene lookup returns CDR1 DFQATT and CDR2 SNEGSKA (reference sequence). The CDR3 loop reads CSARDKGTGISEQFF. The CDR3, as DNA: TGCAGTGCTAGAGATAAGGGGACAGGAATTAGTGAGCAGTTCTTC.

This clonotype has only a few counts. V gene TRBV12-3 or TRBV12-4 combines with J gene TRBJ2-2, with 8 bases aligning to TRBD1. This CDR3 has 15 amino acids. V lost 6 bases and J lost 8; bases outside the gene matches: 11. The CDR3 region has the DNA TGTGCCAGCAGGGACGAGACAGGGGATTCTGGGGAGCTGTTTTTT. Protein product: CASRDETGDSGELFF.

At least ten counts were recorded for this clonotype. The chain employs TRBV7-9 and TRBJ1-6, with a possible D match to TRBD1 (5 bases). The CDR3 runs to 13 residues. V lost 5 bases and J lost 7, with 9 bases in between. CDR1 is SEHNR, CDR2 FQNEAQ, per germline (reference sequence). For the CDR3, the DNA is TGTGCCAGCAGCCTAGGGGAGAATTCACCCCTCCACTTT. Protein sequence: CASSLGENSPLHF.

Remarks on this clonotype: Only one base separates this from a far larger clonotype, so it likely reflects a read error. The CDR3 DNA reads as TGTGCCAGCAGTTTGGACAGGGTGATTGGCTACACCTTC. This sequence encodes CASSLDRVIGYTF. The chain carries TRBV28 and TRBJ2-4; TRBD1 agrees at 8 bases. The J call could be wrong; TRBJ1-2 is a better fit for the DNA end. CDR3 length equals 13 residues. Germline V CDR1 and CDR2: MDHEN, SYDVKM.

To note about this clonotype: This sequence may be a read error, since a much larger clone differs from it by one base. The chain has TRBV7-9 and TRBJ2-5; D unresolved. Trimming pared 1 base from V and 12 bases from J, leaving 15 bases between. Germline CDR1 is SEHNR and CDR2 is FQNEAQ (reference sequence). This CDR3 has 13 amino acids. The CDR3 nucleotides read TGTGCCAGCAGCTTAGATTCCACATATGTTGAGTACTTC. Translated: CASSLDSTYVEYF.

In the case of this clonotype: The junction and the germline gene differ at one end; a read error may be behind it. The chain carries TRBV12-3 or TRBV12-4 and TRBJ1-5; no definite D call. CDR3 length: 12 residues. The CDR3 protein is CASSSVNQPQHF. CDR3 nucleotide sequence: TGTGCCAGCAGTTCTGTCAATCAGCCCCAGCACTTT.